What follows are 9 T cell receptor beta chains derived from one specimen sequenced in a study of shared clonotypes between healthy human individuals. TCRdb's copy holds only in-frame clones and misses some; the assay was immunoSEQ multiplex PCR. The sample yields fewer than 600,000 clones, less than 85% seen once. Specimen: PBMCs. The receptors shown here come from a middle-aged woman in good health. Some clones in this sample may be carry-over from other donors' samples.

This sequence joins TRBV19 and TRBJ1-2; possible D gene TRBD1, 6 bases. The CDR3 spans 16 residues. The germline V gene has CDR1 LNHDA and CDR2 SQIVND (reference sequence). Trimming took off 5 bases at V and 4 bases at J, with 20 bases between the two ends. The DNA of the CDR3 is TGTGCCAGTAGTGGATCACAGGGAACCCCGTTCTATGGCTACACCTTC. Translated, it gives CASSGSQGTPFYGYTF.

This chain links TRBV5-6 with TRBJ2-5, with D possibly matching TRBD2 (6 bases). From germline, CDR1 is SGHDT and CDR2 YYEEEE. V lost 4 bases and J 7 bases, leaving 14 bases between the germline ends. The CDR3 has 13 residues. The CDR3 bases are TGTGCCAGCAGCCTTTGGAGGGACGTGACCCAGTACTTC. As protein: CASSLWRDVTQYF.

V and J are TRBV7-6 and TRBJ2-5; D may be TRBD2 (7 bases). Per germline, CDR1 SGHVS and CDR2 FNYEAQ. Trimming stripped 4 bases from V and 5 bases from J, with 14 bases between. CDR3 size: 14 residues. The CDR3 is CASSSAGARETQYF. CDR3 coding DNA: TGTGCCAGCAGCTCCGCGGGGGCGCGGGAGACCCAGTACTTC.

This sequence joins TRBV7-9 and TRBJ2-5; 7 nucleotides agree with TRBD1. This CDR3 is 15 amino acids long. The junction had 10 bases not matched to a gene; V was cut back by 5 bases and J by 4 bases. Germline V gene data show CDR1 as SEHNR and CDR2 as FQNEAQ (reference sequence). In nucleotides, the CDR3 is TGTGCCAGCAGCCTCTGGACAGGTGGGGGAGAGACCCAGTACTTC. Encoded protein: CASSLWTGGGETQYF.

The table lists this clone with a few counts. The chain employs TRBV19 and TRBJ2-2; 13 nucleotides align to TRBD2. CDR3 size: 19 residues. Germline values: CDR1 LNHDA, CDR2 SQIVND (reference sequence). Unmatched junction bases numbered 14, after V lost 5 bases and J lost 5 bases. The CDR3 DNA reads TGTGCCAGTAGTCCAACCGTCGGACTAGCGGGAGTCCGAACCGGGGAGCTGTTTTTT. Its translation is CASSPTVGLAGVRTGELFF.

As regards this clone: This is likely an artifact of a read error, given a far larger clone one base away. This rearrangement joins TRBV5-1 to TRBJ1-2, with D tentatively TRBD1 (5 bases). CDR1 SGHRS and CDR2 YFSETQ come from the germline V gene. Between the trimmed V and J ends, which lost 0 bases and 8 bases, there was a span of 14 bases. The CDR3 length is 14 residues. CDR3 DNA: TGCGCCAGCAGCTTGGACGCGAGGGACGAAGGCTACACCTTC. It is translated as CASSLDARDEGYTF.

As regards this clone: A much larger clonotype is one base distant, so this may be a read error. The V and J genes are TRBV6-1 and TRBJ1-2, with D tentatively TRBD1 (5 bases). The CDR3 has 13 amino acids. Per germline, CDR1 MNHNS and CDR2 SASEGT. The CDR3 DNA reads as TGTGCCAGCAGGGAGACAGCAAACTATAGCTACACCTTC. Translation: CASRETANYSYTF.

As regards this clone: This may stem from a read error, because a much larger clone lies one nucleotide away. The sample carries other DNA sequences with the same CDR3. The gene calls are TRBV5-4 and TRBJ1-2; the D is unclear. V lost 0 bases and J 2 bases, leaving 5 bases between the germline ends. The CDR3 covers 13 residues. From germline, CDR1 is SGHNT and CDR2 YYREEE (reference sequence). CDR3 DNA sequence: TGTGCCAGCAGCTTGGACGGGAACTATGGCTACACCTTC. Its protein is CASSLDGNYGYTF.

V and J are TRBV7-8 and TRBJ2-7; TRBD2 matches 7 bases. Germline V gene sequence: CDR1 SGHVS, CDR2 FQNEAQ. Unmatched junction bases numbered 5, after V lost 6 bases and J lost 3 bases. The CDR3 spans 13 residues. Written as DNA, the CDR3 is TGTGCCAGCAGTGCTAGCGGAGACTACGAGCAGTACTTC. Protein product: CASSASGDYEQYF.